A selection of T cell receptor beta chains follows, all from one sample in a study of blood T cell repertoires in COVID-19. Libraries were prepared by immunoSEQ multiplex PCR; TCRdb keeps only in-frame clonotypes and omits some of them. The table lists fewer than 250,000 clones, approximately 83% of them singletons. The sequencing sample was made of PBMCs or T cells enriched from blood (not recorded which). Every receptor here comes from a woman aged 40 to 55 with acute COVID-19. Each CDR3 is given without its conserved first and last residue. The order of the fields is CDR3 protein, J gene, V gene.

ASSLGDRDYGYT	TRBJ1-2	TRBV4-1
ASTRDRDPNEQY	TRBJ2-7	TRBV6-5
ASSRDSNYGYT	TRBJ1-2	TRBV6-5
ASSYFAGVGEQF	TRBJ2-1	TRBV6-2/TRBV6-3
ASILDTEQY	TRBJ2-7	TRBV7-9
ASSLLQGGYT	TRBJ1-2	TRBV28
ASSLNRGPFRIYEQY	TRBJ2-7	TRBV11-2
ASSQSGSGASGSGYT	TRBJ1-2	TRBV3-1/TRBV3-2
ASSTPPGGYT	TRBJ1-2	TRBV28
ASRSRLVSHNEQF	TRBJ2-1	TRBV28
SASRLAGGGEQF	TRBJ2-1	TRBV20-1
ASNRAGGTINEQF	TRBJ2-1	TRBV7-9
ASSMTGGTIEKLF	TRBJ1-4	TRBV5-1
ASSQERTSGVSYEQY	TRBJ2-7	TRBV4-2
ASSGGQLFSGNTIY	TRBJ1-3	TRBV10-1
ASSPPGQGVTGELF	TRBJ2-2	TRBV18
ASSHSTAETNYGYT	TRBJ1-2	TRBV4-3
ASSFGLAGSLEQY	TRBJ2-7	TRBV7-9
ASSQSKGSGGWHEQY	TRBJ2-7	TRBV4-1
ASSLAGGVPGELF	TRBJ2-2	TRBV7-2
ASTPPVRVQETQY	TRBJ2-5	TRBV2
ATQGGTRTNEQF	TRBJ2-1	TRBV15
ASSKGQGPLNTEAF	TRBJ1-1	TRBV19
ASSFGTVMNTQY	TRBJ2-3	TRBV7-2
ATSRAGGAYNEQF	TRBJ2-1	TRBV24-1
ASSPGSTLREQY	TRBJ2-7	TRBV11-1
ASSQGARTEAF	TRBJ1-1	TRBV6-5
ASSLPGAGLIGQY	TRBJ2-7	TRBV11-3
ASSSGGNQPQH	TRBJ1-5	TRBV2
ASTFLNEQF	TRBJ2-1	TRBV27
ASSSEAF	TRBJ1-1	TRBV13
AWRQGRRSPLH	TRBJ1-6	TRBV30